This TCR beta chain was captured by sequencing in a study of shared clonotypes between healthy human individuals. Sequenced by immunoSEQ multiplex PCR; TCRdb stores in-frame clones only, minus some. The table shows 2 million to 2.5 million clones, with around 92% occurring only once. V was cut by 4 bases and J by 5 bases, with 20 bases left in between. This CDR3 contains 16 residues. Germline assignment: CDR1 SGHRS and CDR2 YFSETQ. The material sequenced was naive CD4+ T cells from PBMCs. Subset reported: CD45RA+ positively selected. The V and J genes are TRBV5-1 and TRBJ2-3; D possibly corresponds to TRBD2 (6 bases). The receptor was isolated from a man aged 18 to 29 in good health. Some clones in this sample may be carry-over from other donors' samples. The CDR3 DNA reads as TGCGCCAGCAGCGGGGGGACTGGGGATTCAATAGATACGCAGTATTTT. Translation: CASSGGTGDSIDTQYF.